Listed below are T cell receptor beta chains from one sample, sequenced in a study of response to subunit inactivated influenza vaccine. TCRdb recomputed calls from the RT-PCR reads with MiXCR, one row per CDR3 protein. The top ten clones hold approximately 7% of a sample with 650,000 to 800,000 distinct CDR3 sequences, roughly 13% of them seen once. The sample in question was PBMCs from blood, obtained roughly 15 days before vaccination. The receptors derive from a man in his fifties or sixties who received an inactivated influenza vaccine. CDR3s include the opening cysteine and the closing phenylalanine or tryptophan. Fields, in order: D gene, clone size, J gene, V gene, CDR3 DNA, CDR3 protein. The D gene is left open where the match is weak. Only some rows state a clone size, as once, few, many or a class for expanded clones.

TRBD2,many,TRBJ2-3,TRBV5-1,TGCGCCAGCAGCTTGGTTGCTAGCGGTTCTGATACGCAGTATTTT,CASSLVASGSDTQYF
TRBD1,-,TRBJ2-7,TRBV28,TGTGCCAGCAGATACCCGGGACAGGGACTCCACGAGCAGTACTTC,CASRYPGQGLHEQYF
TRBD1,many,TRBJ2-2,TRBV12-3/TRBV12-4,TGTGCCAGCACCCTCCACTCCTGGGACAGGGTGGTCGGGGAGCTGTTTTTT,CASTLHSWDRVVGELFF
TRBD2,-,TRBJ2-1,TRBV6-2/TRBV6-3,TGTGCCAGCAGACCTGACCCCGGGACTATAACTTACAATGAGCAGTTCTTC,CASRPDPGTITYNEQFF
-,-,TRBJ2-5,TRBV11-2,TGTGCCAGCAGCTCGCGGTTAAAAGAGACCCAGTACTTC,CASSSRLKETQYF
-,-,TRBJ2-1,TRBV7-7,TGTGCTAGCAGCTTAGGAGCTAACCCAAACAATGAGCAGTTCTTC,CASSLGANPNNEQFF
TRBD1,few,TRBJ1-2,TRBV5-5,TGTGCCAGCAGCGGATTACGGGACAGGGGCAACTATGGCTACACCTTC,CASSGLRDRGNYGYTF
TRBD2,-,TRBJ2-1,TRBV20-1,TGCTGTGCTAGTGGGGCTAGCGGGGGGGCATGGTGGGAGCAGTTCTTC,CCASGASGGAWWEQFF
-,-,TRBJ2-4,TRBV3-1,TGTGCCTGCAGCCTGCAGAACAGAGATCTAGCCAAAAACATTCAGTACTTC,CACSLQNRDLAKNIQYF
-,few,TRBJ1-2,TRBV20-1,TGCAGTGCTAGAGAGCGGACGAACAGGGTGGGATGGAGTGGCTACACCTTC,CSARERTNRVGWSGYTF
-,few,TRBJ2-5,TRBV5-1,TGCGCCAGCAGCTTGGCCGTGGAAGGTGAGACCCAGTACTTC,CASSLAVEGETQYF
TRBD1,many,TRBJ1-1,TRBV12-3/TRBV12-4,TGTGCCAGCAGCCTTCTTGGGACAGGACTGGCTGAAGCTTTCTTT,CASSLLGTGLAEAFF
-,few,TRBJ2-5,TRBV27,TGTGCCAGCCAAAGTAACAGGCTAGGCCAAGAGACCCAGTACTTC,CASQSNRLGQETQYF
TRBD2,-,TRBJ2-1,TRBV20-1,TGCAGTGCTAGAGACGCCCGAGGCGCGGGAGGGAGCTCCTACAATGAGCAGTTCTTC,CSARDARGAGGSSYNEQFF
-,-,TRBJ2-1,TRBV5-1,TGCGCCAGCAGCTTGGTTGAAGGGGCCCCCAATGAGCAGTTCTTC,CASSLVEGAPNEQFF
TRBD1,-,TRBJ2-7,TRBV7-2,TGTGCCAGCAGCGCCAGACAGGGGGTCTACGAGCAGTACTTC,CASSARQGVYEQYF
TRBD1,-,TRBJ2-5,TRBV20-1,TGCTGTGCTAGACCGCCTAACAGGGGCAACCAAGAGACCCAGTACTTC,CCARPPNRGNQETQYF
-,few,TRBJ2-7,TRBV28,TGTGCCAGCAGCTCAGGGGCTTTGGGCTACGAGCAGTACTTC,CASSSGALGYEQYF
-,few,TRBJ2-2,TRBV10-3,TGTGCCATCAGTGAGCGGGCTGTAACCTACACCGGGGAGCTGTTTTTT,CAISERAVTYTGELFF
TRBD2,-,TRBJ2-7,TRBV4-3,TGCGCCAGCAGCCAATCTTATTTTGTGGGGAGCGGGAGGGCTCCTTACGAGCAGTACTTC,CASSQSYFVGSGRAPYEQYF
-,few,TRBJ1-5,TRBV20-1,TGCAGTGCTAGCCCCGTTTGGGGGCGCGAAGGCAATCAGCCCCAGCATTTT,CSASPVWGREGNQPQHF
TRBD1,few,TRBJ1-3,TRBV12-3/TRBV12-4,TGTGCCAGCAGCCAGCCGAGGGGGCGAATTGCTGGAAACACCATATATTTT,CASSQPRGRIAGNTIYF
-,many,TRBJ2-7,TRBV29-1,TGCAGCGCCGGGCCATCCTACGAGCAGTACTTC,CSAGPSYEQYF
-,-,TRBJ2-3,TRBV19,TGTGCCAGTAGTATGGGAAGGGCGGGTACGCAGTATTTT,CASSMGRAGTQYF
-,few,TRBJ2-7,TRBV12-3/TRBV12-4,TGTGCCAGCAGTTTGACCCCTAGGTACGAGCAGTACTTC,CASSLTPRYEQYF
-,-,TRBJ2-6,TRBV4-3,TGCGCCAGCAGCCAAGATCTGCTCTCTGGGGCCAACGTCCTGACTTTC,CASSQDLLSGANVLTF
TRBD2,-,TRBJ2-6,TRBV9,TGTGCCAGCAGCGTAGCGGGAGGGGCGTCCCACTCTGGGGCCAACGTCCTGACTTTC,CASSVAGGASHSGANVLTF
TRBD1,-,TRBJ1-6,TRBV6-5,TGTGCCAGCAGTTACGCTTACGGGGGACAGGGCAATTCACCCCTCCACTTT,CASSYAYGGQGNSPLHF
-,few,TRBJ2-2,TRBV12-3/TRBV12-4,TGTGCCAGCAGTTTAATTGCCTGGGGGACCGGGGAGCTGTTTTTT,CASSLIAWGTGELFF
-,many,TRBJ2-3,TRBV4-2,TGTGCCAGCAGCCAGAAAGGTCGAGGAGATACGCAGTATTTT,CASSQKGRGDTQYF
-,few,TRBJ2-3,TRBV3-1,TGTGCCAGCAGCCAGTGGGACGGAAGCACAGATACGCAGTATTTT,CASSQWDGSTDTQYF